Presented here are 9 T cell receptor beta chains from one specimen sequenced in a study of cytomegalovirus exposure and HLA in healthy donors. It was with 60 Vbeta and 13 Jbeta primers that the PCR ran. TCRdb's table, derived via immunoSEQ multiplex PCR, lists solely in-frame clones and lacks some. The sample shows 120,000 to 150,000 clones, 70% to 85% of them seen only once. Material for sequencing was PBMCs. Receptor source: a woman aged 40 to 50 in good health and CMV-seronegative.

The CDR3 nucleotides read TGCGCCAGCAGCTTGGTCGGGACAGGCGGTCCCGGGGAGCTGTTTTTT. Protein product: CASSLVGTGGPGELFF. This chain connects TRBV5-1 to TRBJ2-2; 8 bases are a match to TRBD1. Germline values: CDR1 SGHRS, CDR2 YFSETQ. The CDR3 is 16 residues long. Trimming removed 0 bases from V and 6 bases from J; junction bases left unmatched: 7.

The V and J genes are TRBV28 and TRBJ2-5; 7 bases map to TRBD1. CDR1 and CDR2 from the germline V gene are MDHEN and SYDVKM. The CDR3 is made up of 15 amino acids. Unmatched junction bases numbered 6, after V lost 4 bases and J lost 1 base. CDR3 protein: CASSSPGQSQETQYF. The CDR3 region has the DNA TGTGCCAGCAGTTCCCCGGGACAGAGCCAAGAGACCCAGTACTTC.

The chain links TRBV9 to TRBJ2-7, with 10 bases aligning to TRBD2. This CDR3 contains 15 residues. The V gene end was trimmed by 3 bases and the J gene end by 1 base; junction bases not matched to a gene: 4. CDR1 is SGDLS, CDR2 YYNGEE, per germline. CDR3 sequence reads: CASSGGTSASYEQYF. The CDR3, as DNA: TGTGCCAGCAGCGGAGGGACTAGCGCGTCCTACGAGCAGTACTTC.

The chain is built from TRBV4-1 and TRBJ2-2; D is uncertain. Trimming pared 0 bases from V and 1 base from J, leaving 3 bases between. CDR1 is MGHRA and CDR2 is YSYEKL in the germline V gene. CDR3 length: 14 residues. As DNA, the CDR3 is TGCGCCAGCAGCCAAGAACAGAACACCGGGGAGCTGTTTTTT. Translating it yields CASSQEQNTGELFF.

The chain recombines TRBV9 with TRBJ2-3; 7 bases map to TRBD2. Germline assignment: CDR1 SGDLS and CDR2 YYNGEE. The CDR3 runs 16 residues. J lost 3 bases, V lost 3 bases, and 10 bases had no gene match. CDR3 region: CASSGPMGGRTDTQYF. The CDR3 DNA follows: TGTGCCAGCAGCGGACCCATGGGGGGGAGGACAGATACGCAGTATTTT.

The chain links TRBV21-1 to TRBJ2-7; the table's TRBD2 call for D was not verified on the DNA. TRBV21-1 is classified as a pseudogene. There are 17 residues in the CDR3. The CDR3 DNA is TGTGCCAGCAGCATTGGATGCTGCGGGCCGAAAAACTACGAGCAGTACTTC. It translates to CASSIGCCGPKNYEQYF.

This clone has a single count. CDR3 sequence: CACRDSLNTGELFF. The CDR3 nucleotides are TGCGCCTGCCGGGACAGCCTTAACACCGGGGAGCTGTTTTTT. The chain has TRBV10-1 and TRBJ2-2; TRBD1 aligns across 7 bases. Germline-derived CDR1 and CDR2 are WNHNN and SYGVQD (reference sequence). The junction had 8 bases not matched to a gene; V was cut back by 11 bases and J by 2 bases. The CDR3 sequence is 14 residues long.

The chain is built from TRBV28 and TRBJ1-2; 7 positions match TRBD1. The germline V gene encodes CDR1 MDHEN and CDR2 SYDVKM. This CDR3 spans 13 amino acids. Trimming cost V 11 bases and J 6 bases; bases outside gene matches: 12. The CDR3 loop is CALERPGQNGYTF. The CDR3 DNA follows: TGTGCCTTAGAGAGGCCGGGACAGAATGGCTACACCTTC.

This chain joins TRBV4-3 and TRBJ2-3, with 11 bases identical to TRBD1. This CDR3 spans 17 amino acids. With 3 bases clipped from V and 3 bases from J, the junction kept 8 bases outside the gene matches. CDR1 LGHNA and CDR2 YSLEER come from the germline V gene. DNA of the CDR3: TGCGCCAGCAGCCATCCCCACGGGACAGGGGGGACAGATACGCAGTATTTT. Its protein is CASSHPHGTGGTDTQYF.